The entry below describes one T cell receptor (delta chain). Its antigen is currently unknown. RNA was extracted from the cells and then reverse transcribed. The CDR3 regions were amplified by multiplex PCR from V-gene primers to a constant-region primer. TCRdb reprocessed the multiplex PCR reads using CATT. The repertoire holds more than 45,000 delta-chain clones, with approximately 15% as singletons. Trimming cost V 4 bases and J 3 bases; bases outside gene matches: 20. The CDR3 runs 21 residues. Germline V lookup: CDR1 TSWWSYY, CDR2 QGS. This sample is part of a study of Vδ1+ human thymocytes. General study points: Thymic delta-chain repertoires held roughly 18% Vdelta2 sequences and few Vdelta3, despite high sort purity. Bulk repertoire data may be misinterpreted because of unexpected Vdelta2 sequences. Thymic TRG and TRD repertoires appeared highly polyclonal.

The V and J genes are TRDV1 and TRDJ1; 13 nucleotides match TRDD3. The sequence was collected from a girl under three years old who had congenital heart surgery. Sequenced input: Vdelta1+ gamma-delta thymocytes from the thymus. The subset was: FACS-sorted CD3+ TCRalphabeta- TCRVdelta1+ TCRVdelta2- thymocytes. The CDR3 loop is CALGAPFLRVLGDTKSDKLIF. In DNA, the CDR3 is TGTGCTCTTGGGGCCCCCTTCCTCCGAGTACTGGGGGATACGAAATCCGATAAACTCATCTTT.